This TCR beta chain was profiled in a study of T-cell memory formation after mild COVID-19 (dated by TCRdb to the early 2020s). In terms of the full investigation: TCR sequence clusters from the two donors were found to be largely donor specific. T-cell clones expanding and contracting after mild COVID-19 in two donors were tracked by longitudinal TCRalpha and TCRbeta repertoire sequencing. The cohort was made up of two young adult volunteers, one female and one male, who were previously healthy.

PBMCs were isolated by Ficoll-Paque density gradient centrifugation. Comments on this clonotype: Its antigen is still unknown. No base-level quality is on record; no much larger clone is a single base apart.

TCRdb records Illumina NovaSeq 6000 as the sequencer. cDNA libraries for TCRalpha and TCRbeta were prepared by 5'RACE using constant-segment primers, with sample barcodes and unique molecular identifiers added. RNA was extracted from every sample with Trizol reagent. Library amplification was performed in two PCR steps, and a second sample barcode and Illumina TruSeq adapters were introduced in the second step. The libraries were sequenced on an Illumina NovaSeq using 2 x 150 bp paired-end reads. Concerning the study's data processing: The reads were demultiplexed and collapsed into UMI-guided consensus sequences using migec v1.2.7. With mixcr v2.1.11, UMI consensuses were aligned to TRA and TRB V and J templates and assembled into clonotypes. A clonotype was counted as expanded or contracted only if both edgeR and NoisET called the change significant, with noise models trained on biological replicates. For edgeR calls, a false discovery rate-adjusted p below 0.01 and a log2 fold-change threshold of 1 were applied. As an exploratory analysis of dynamics, max-normalized trajectories of the 1000 most abundant clonotypes were examined by PCA with hierarchical clustering. Separately sequenced CD4+ and CD8+ repertoires were used to assign the CD4 or CD8 phenotype of responding clones. The raw public data were reprocessed by TCRdb itself: fastp quality trimming at Q25, MiXCR clonotype calling, in-frame beta chains only. Rows are combined by CDR3 protein, so each entry shows the most common genes and DNA. What appears here as the V and J calls and clone size reflects TCRdb's work, not the paper's. This sample holds nearly 250,000 distinct CDR3 sequences; 15% were observed only once. 2% to 2.5% of the sample is in the top ten clones.

Results the study describes overall, beyond this receptor: SARS-CoV-2 specificity was not confirmed for the second-wave clones peaking on day 37. Some responding clones were detected in pre-infection memory, suggesting pre-existing cross-reactive memory T cells joined the SARS-CoV-2 response. The study covered only a couple of mild cases, and larger cohorts including severe cases with pre-infection samples were considered necessary. Contracting CD4+ clones were found mainly in CM and EM memory subsets, while CD8+ clones were enriched in EMRA. From day 15 to 85, contracting clones showed balanced CD4/CD8 phenotypes, whereas a second wave of clones that expanded from day 15 to 37 leaned towards CD4+.

The junction carries 9 bases between V and J, which are trimmed by 0 bases and 6 bases respectively. The CDR3 runs 13 residues from the cysteine to the phenylalanine. The CDR3 DNA has 39 bases and is translated from base 1. CDR1 is given as SEHNR and CDR2 as FQNEAQ, both from the germline V gene (reference sequence). Here the chain combines TRBV7-9 and TRBJ2-7; TRBD2 is a possible D gene, resting on 6 matching bases. The sample consisted of PBMCs or a T cell subset sorted from them (not recorded which). The receptor comes from an adult woman who had mild COVID-19 (a few samples of this study predate the infection). The sample titles of this study are shuffled in the database, so cell type and time point are left out; the donor was told from shared clones. The DNA reads TGTGCCAGCAGCTTAGCGGGACTCTCCGAGCAGTACTTC. This yields the protein CASSLAGLSEQYF.